This TCR beta chain is from a study of cytomegalovirus exposure and HLA in healthy donors. Study results and caveats: In vitro, three CMV-associated chains proved specific for CMV antigens. Judged likely to be a sequencing artifact was a cluster of highly shared sequence variants. The listing of 150 to 200 TCR beta chains classed them as cytomegalovirus-associated. An Asian-associated ancestry cluster reportedly showed fewer N-insertions than the roughly 700-donor mean in a later analysis.

This clone appeared a few times. Its matching antigen is unknown. Researchers ran the PCR with 60 Vbeta and 13 Jbeta primers. Sequencing used immunoSEQ multiplex PCR; TCRdb keeps in-frame clones, though not all of them. This sample has approximately 150,000 clones, with approximately 80% found just once. The CDR3 spans 15 residues. The germline V gene has CDR1 SGHNT and CDR2 YYREEE (reference sequence). With 4 bases clipped from V and 3 bases from J, the junction kept 6 bases outside the gene matches. The sample taken for sequencing was PBMCs. The TCR comes from a middle-aged woman in good health and CMV-seropositive. The chain uses TRBV5-4 and TRBJ2-7; 11 bases are shared with TRBD2. CDR3 in amino acids: CASSDWTSGYYEQYF. The CDR3 bases are TGTGCCAGCAGCGACTGGACTAGCGGGTACTACGAGCAGTACTTC.